Below are 15 T cell receptor beta chains sequenced from a single sample in a study of T cells after yellow fever vaccination. TCRdb used MiXCR to reprocess the 5' RACE reads, holding one entry per CDR3 protein. The sample records under 550,000 distinct CDR3 sequences, less than 25% being singletons. The sequencing here drew on PBMCs, taken 20 to 25 days after the first yellow fever vaccination. The source is a man between 18 and 29 years old who received the YFV17D yellow fever vaccine.

The chain carries TRBV2 and TRBJ2-1; 9 nucleotides match TRBD2. V lost 5 bases and J lost 4; bases outside the gene matches: 6. CDR3 length: 15 amino acids. Germline CDR1 and CDR2: SNHLY and FYNNEI. CDR3 sequence (DNA): TGTGCCAGCAGTATTAGCGGGGGATTTTACAATGAGCAGTTCTTC. The encoded protein is CASSISGGFYNEQFF.

This clonotype was counted a few times. The chain has TRBV7-2 and TRBJ2-7; 9 positions agree with TRBD2. Germline V gives CDR1 SGHTA, CDR2 FQGNSA. Germline trimming cut 5 bases from V and 4 bases from J; bases unmatched to any gene: 9. CDR3 length equals 15 residues. The chain's CDR3 is CASSPQSGGTYEQYF. The DNA of the CDR3 is TGTGCCAGCAGCCCACAAAGCGGGGGGACGTACGAGCAGTACTTC.

This clonotype was seen a few times. The chain employs TRBV20-1 and TRBJ2-5, with D perhaps matching TRBD2 (5 bases). Germline loops: CDR1 DFQATT, CDR2 SNEGSKA (reference sequence). CDR3 length: 12 amino acids. Between the trimmed V and J ends, which lost 3 bases and 5 bases, there was a span of 10 bases. CDR3 coding DNA: TGCAGTGCTAGTTGGTCGGGGGAGACCCAGTACTTC. Amino acid sequence: CSASWSGETQYF.

In its sample, this clonotype was seen a few times. The rearrangement links TRBV30 to TRBJ2-2, with D hard to call. This CDR3 contains 16 residues. V shed 5 bases and J shed 0 bases, with 16 bases lying between them. CDR1 is GTSNPN, CDR2 SVGIG, per germline (reference sequence). The CDR3 nucleotides read TGTGCCTGGGACGCCGGCCACTCTTCGAACACCGGGGAGCTGTTTTTT. Protein sequence: CAWDAGHSSNTGELFF.

The V and J genes are TRBV7-2 and TRBJ1-2; D is undetermined. V gave up 5 bases and J gave up 3 bases, with 13 bases separating them. Germline assignment: CDR1 SGHTA and CDR2 FQGNSA. CDR3 length equals 14 residues. CDR3 region: CASSPAVGYYGYTF. CDR3 in DNA: TGTGCCAGCAGCCCCGCGGTAGGGTACTATGGCTACACCTTC.

The chain has TRBV6-5 and TRBJ2-7; TRBD1 matches at 7 bases. Trimming removed 2 bases from V and 5 bases from J; junction bases left unmatched: 12. The CDR3 spans 16 residues. From germline, CDR1 is MNHEY and CDR2 SVGAGI. The CDR3 loop is CASSYPGQAAKDEQYV. In nucleotides, the CDR3 is TGTGCCAGCAGTTACCCCGGACAGGCGGCGAAGGACGAGCAGTACGTC.

V is TRBV6-5 and J is TRBJ2-7; no clear D gene. Germline V gene lookup returns CDR1 MNHEY and CDR2 SVGAGI. V was shortened by 0 bases and J by 2 bases, with 11 bases between the two germline ends. The CDR3 sequence is 15 residues long. The CDR3 loop is CASSYSVTDPYEQYF. CDR3 bases: TGTGCCAGCAGTTACTCAGTTACGGACCCCTACGAGCAGTACTTC.

J is TRBJ1-4 and V is TRBV7-9; 7 nucleotides align to TRBD1. V lost 2 bases, J lost 8 bases, and 5 bases stayed unmatched. CDR3 length: 14 amino acids. The germline gives CDR1 SEHNR, CDR2 FQNEAQ (reference sequence). This CDR3 reads CASSLTGAQEKLFF. The CDR3 region has the DNA TGTGCCAGCAGCTTAACAGGGGCGCAGGAAAAACTGTTTTTT.

The CDR3: CASSQDRLHSSNQPQHF. CDR3 nucleotide sequence: TGTGCCAGCAGCCAAGACAGGCTTCACTCAAGCAATCAGCCCCAGCATTTT. The chain is built from TRBV4-2 and TRBJ1-5; D not certain. Trimming stripped 0 bases from V and 1 base from J, with 13 bases between. The CDR3 contains 17 residues. Germline assignment: CDR1 LGHNA and CDR2 YNFKEQ.

This chain connects TRBV29-1 to TRBJ1-2; 9 nucleotides align to TRBD1. With V trimmed by 1 base and J by 6 bases, 0 bases remained unmatched. CDR3 size: 12 residues. Per germline, CDR1 SQVTM and CDR2 ANQGSEA. CDR3 loop: CSVEGTGDGYTF. The CDR3, as DNA: TGCAGCGTTGAAGGGACAGGGGATGGCTACACCTTC. Looking up the rest from reference TRBV29-1 and TRBJ1-2 gives the full variable domain: SAVISQKPSRDICQRGTSLTIQCQVDSQVTMMFWYRQQPGQSLTLIATANQGSEATYESGFVIDKFPISRPNLTFSTLTVSNMSPEDSSIYLCSVEGTGDGYTFGSGTRLTVV.

The J gene is TRBJ2-5, the V gene TRBV27, with TRBD2 identical over 13 bases. Germline lookup yields CDR1 MNHEY and CDR2 SMNVEV (reference sequence). V trimming: 3 bases; J trimming: 4 bases; junction bases outside the gene matches: 5. The CDR3 covers 16 residues. CDR3 coding DNA: TGTGCCAGCAGTTTTACTAGCGGGGGGGCCGCAGAGACCCAGTACTTC. This codes for CASSFTSGGAAETQYF.

This rearrangement joins TRBV24-1 to TRBJ2-3; TRBD2 might be the D (5 bases). Germline lookup yields CDR1 KGHDR and CDR2 SFDVKD. This CDR3 contains 14 residues. The germline V and J ends were trimmed by 4 bases and 5 bases, with 12 bases remaining between them. CDR3 sequence reads: CATSDRTGKDTQYF. Here the CDR3 DNA reads TGTGCCACCAGTGACAGGACGGGAAAAGATACGCAGTATTTT.

This sequence joins TRBV7-2 and TRBJ1-1; a possible D gene is TRBD1 (6 bases). CDR1 is SGHTA, CDR2 FQGNSA, per germline. This CDR3 is 15 amino acids long. Trimming removed 1 base at V and 8 bases at J, with 17 bases between. The CDR3 here is CASSLEGSGTREAFF. CDR3 coding DNA: TGTGCCAGCAGCTTAGAGGGCTCGGGGACACGGGAAGCTTTCTTT.

The V gene is TRBV5-5, the J gene TRBJ1-1; 11 nucleotides agree with TRBD1. The CDR3 has 16 residues. V shed 5 bases and J 1 base; nucleotides not matched to a gene: 7. The germline gives CDR1 SGHKS, CDR2 YYEKEE (reference sequence). The CDR3 DNA follows: TGTGCCAGCAGAAGGACAGGGGGCTGGACGAACACTGAAGCTTTCTTT. Translating it yields CASRRTGGWTNTEAFF.

The chain employs TRBV6-1 and TRBJ1-4, with a possible D match to TRBD1 (6 bases). CDR1 is MNHNS and CDR2 is SASEGT in the germline V gene. Trimming removed 6 bases at V and 11 bases at J, with 16 bases between. The CDR3 runs 13 residues. CDR3 nucleotides: TGTGCCAGCAGCCCTCGACAGGAACGGAAACTGTTTTTT. Its translation is CASSPRQERKLFF.